Sequencing of this TCR beta chain was carried out in a study of T-cell reconstitution after alpha-beta-depleted transplantation in children. Researchers prepared the TCRbeta library using unique molecular identifiers, the study reports. TCRdb passed the PCR reads through MiXCR, listing each CDR3 protein once. The sample lists approximately 800,000 distinct CDR3 sequences; about 16% were seen once. The CDR3 contains 13 residues. The V gene's germline CDR1 is SGHTA and CDR2 FQGTGA. V lost 0 bases to trimming and J lost 4 bases, with 7 bases between them. Sequenced here: PBMCs, mostly from graft donor cells, sampled 360 days after TCRalphabeta/CD19-depleted stem cell transplant. The TCR was taken from a male patient younger than 18 who had a stem cell transplant for acute lymphoblastic leukemia, so the T cells may come from the graft donor. This chain joins TRBV7-3 and TRBJ2-7; D uncertain. In nucleotides, the CDR3 is TGTGCCAGCAGCTTAACTAGTAGGTACGAGCAGTACTTC. Translating it yields CASSLTSRYEQYF.